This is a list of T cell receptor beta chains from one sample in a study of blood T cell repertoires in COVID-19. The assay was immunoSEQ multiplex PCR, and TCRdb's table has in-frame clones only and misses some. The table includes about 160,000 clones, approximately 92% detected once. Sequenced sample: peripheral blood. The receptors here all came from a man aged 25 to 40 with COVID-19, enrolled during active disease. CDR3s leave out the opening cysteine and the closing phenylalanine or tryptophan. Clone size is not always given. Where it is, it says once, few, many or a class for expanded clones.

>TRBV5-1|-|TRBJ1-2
ASSRNSDGTGYQLAYGYT
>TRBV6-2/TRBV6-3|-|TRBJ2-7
ASSSFGTSGRAPYEQY
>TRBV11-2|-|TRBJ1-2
ASSPVVSGAYGYT
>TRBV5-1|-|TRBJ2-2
ASSLGLPGLAGGPGTGELF
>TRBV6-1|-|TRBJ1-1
ASSEPSRGMNTEAF
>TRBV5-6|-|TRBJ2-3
ASSSLGAIDTQY
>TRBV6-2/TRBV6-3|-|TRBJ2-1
ASSYPLTGDTYNEQF
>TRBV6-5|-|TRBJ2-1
ASRVAYSSYNEQF
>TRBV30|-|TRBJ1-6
AWSPGGTAYNSPLH
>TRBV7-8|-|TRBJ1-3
ASKANRGTGNTIY
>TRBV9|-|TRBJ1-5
ASSVGQGSSNQPQH
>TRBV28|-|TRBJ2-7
ASIPSGSPSYEQY
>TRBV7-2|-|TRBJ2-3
ASSLRTSHTDTQY
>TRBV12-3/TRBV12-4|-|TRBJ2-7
ASSFGWSVEQY
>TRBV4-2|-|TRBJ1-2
ASSQTPRNYGYT
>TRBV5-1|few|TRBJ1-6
ASRQESYNSPLH
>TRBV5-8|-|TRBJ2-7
ASSSSRDRTEQY
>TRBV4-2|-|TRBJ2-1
ASSQVAGQRKSYNEQF
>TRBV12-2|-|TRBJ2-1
ASRPGTAYYNEQF
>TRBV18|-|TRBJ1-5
ASSVQDNQPQH
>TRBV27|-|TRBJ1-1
ASSLNSGGLATEAF
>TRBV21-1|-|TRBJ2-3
ASALAGGIDTQY
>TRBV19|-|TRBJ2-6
ASSGPAGANVLT
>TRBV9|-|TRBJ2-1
ASSVEGTSNEQF
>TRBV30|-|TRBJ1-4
AWNPGVSNEKLF
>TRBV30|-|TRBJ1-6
AASVSYNSPLH
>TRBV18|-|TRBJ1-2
ASSPRQAHGELGYT
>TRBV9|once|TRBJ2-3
ASSPPGTATDTQY
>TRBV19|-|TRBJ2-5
ASSRSAIGGETQY
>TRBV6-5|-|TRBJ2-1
ASRYREYNEQF
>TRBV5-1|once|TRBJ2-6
ASSLGPAGANVLT
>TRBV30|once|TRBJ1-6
AWSFRDRRDSPLH
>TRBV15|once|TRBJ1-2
ATSRDPLNYGYT
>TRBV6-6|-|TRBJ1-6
ASSYLQPNSPLH
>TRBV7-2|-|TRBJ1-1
ASSLFGTGNTEAF
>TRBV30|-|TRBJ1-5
AWRRSSNQPQH
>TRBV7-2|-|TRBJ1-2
ASSPQNYGYT
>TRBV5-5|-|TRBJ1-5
ASSLLGATDQPQH
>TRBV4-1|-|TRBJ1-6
ASSHGDSSYNSPLH
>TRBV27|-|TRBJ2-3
ASSSRGPPDTQY
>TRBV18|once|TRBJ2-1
ASSPLPVASGHNEQF
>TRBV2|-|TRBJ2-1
ASRRTSGRARSYNEQF
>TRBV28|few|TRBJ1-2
ASSLLSGGFT
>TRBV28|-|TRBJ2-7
ASSLGAGGLLEQY
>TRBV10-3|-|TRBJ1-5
AISADRSYSNQPQH
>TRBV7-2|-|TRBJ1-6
ASSPLFGTGGNSPLH